This T cell receptor beta chain comes out of a study of early T cells in non-severe SARS-CoV-2 infection. This clonotype has at least ten counts. Its matching antigen is unknown. Germline CDR1 SGHTA, CDR2 FQGNSA. The V end was cut by 3 bases, the J end by 1 base, with 12 bases between. The length of the CDR3 is 15 residues. Study findings and constraints: VDJdb matches were skewed toward anti-spike CD8 T cell responses.

One entry per CDR3 protein results from TCRdb running MiXCR on the 5' RACE reads. The table includes 84,000 or so distinct CDR3 sequences, roughly 13% detected once. The sequenced material came from whole blood. The rearrangement joins TRBV7-2 to TRBJ1-2; D is unclear. This TCR came from an adult who was a healthcare worker with PCR-confirmed SARS-CoV-2 infection or an uninfected control (not recorded which). This chain's CDR3 is CASSLRVGSNYGYTF. The CDR3 bases are TGTGCCAGCAGCTTGAGGGTTGGGAGTAACTATGGCTACACCTTC.